This TCR beta chain was obtained from a study of siplizumab effects on memory and regulatory T cells (dated by TCRdb to the late 2010s). General notes on the study: The study examined how the anti-CD2 antibody siplizumab affects alloreactive T-cell subsets in allogeneic mixed lymphocyte reactions built from human PBMCs.

Library method: the immunoSEQ multiplex PCR assay. About 9.9 x 10^4 TCR templates per sample were assayed by the deep sequencing platform. Genomic DNA extracted from sorted T cells was used for TCRbeta CDR3 sequencing. Turning to the authors' computational methods: Clonal analysis of TCRbeta CDR3 data was done in the R programming language. Alloreactive CD4+ and CD8+ clones were identified by comparing unstimulated samples to CFSE-low samples taken after the reaction. Regulatory or non-regulatory origin was assigned to alloreactive CD4+ clones by matching of sequences to sorted unstimulated Treg and non-Treg repertoires. TCRdb retrieved this table from immuneACCESS and kept in-frame rearrangements only. Not all clones are present; in checked studies, unresolved V genes account for under half, and no reason is known for the remainder. V, J and clone size were drawn from that table, and D and trimming were deduced from the DNA. The sample table contains roughly 92,000 clones; only one count was recorded for around 94% of them. The ten largest clones represent 1% to 1.5% of the sample.

The investigation overall reported the following: Because sequences at frequencies below about 10^-5 were poorly captured, only a minor fraction of alloreactive clones could be mapped back to unstimulated subsets. Unstimulated naive T cells appeared more diverse than memory T cells, and naive cells seemed to contribute substantially to the alloresponse. No functional confirmation was obtained for the suppressive function of proliferating Tregs from siplizumab cultures. Siplizumab significantly lowered the cumulative frequency of alloreactive sequences that could be traced to unstimulated CD4+ memory T cells. For roughly 80-96% of proliferating CD4+ or CD8+ clones, no naive or memory phenotype could be assigned. Of the alloreactive CD4+ clones that could be mapped, the Treg-derived share averaged approximately 69% with siplizumab compared with roughly 25% in control reactions.

Only one count was recorded for this clone. Its antigen is not yet known. Base qualities were left out, and no much larger clone turns up one base away. Sorted unstimulated T cells, along with proliferating T cells recovered from mixed lymphocyte reactions, underwent TCRbeta CDR3 sequencing. Fresh whole blood from approximately 9 HLA-typed healthy donors was used to isolate PBMCs. To map where alloreactive clones came from, unstimulated CD4+ non-regulatory T cells were FACS-sorted. The sequencing sample was made of non-Treg CD4+ T cells sorted from blood. The cell subset or site label corresponds to: FACS-sorted unstimulated CD4+ non-regulatory T cells. This clonotype was sampled from a human donor in good health.

The CDR3 region: CASSLELRYEQYF. The DNA sequence follows: TGTGCCAGCAGCTTAGAGCTGCGATACGAGCAGTACTTC. The chain links TRBV7-8 with TRBJ2-7, with an unclear D gene assignment. Sequences SGHVS (CDR1) and FQNEAQ (CDR2) are obtained from the germline V gene. The CDR3, from cysteine to phenylalanine, totals 13 residues. The retained sequence is limited to the CDR3, 39 bases, with the frame set at the first base. The V end loses 1 base and the J end loses 4 bases, and a stretch of 8 bases separates them.